One and the same sample provided the 9 T cell receptor beta chains below, sequenced in a study of blood T cell repertoires in COVID-19. Profiling relied on immunoSEQ multiplex PCR, and the TCRdb table lists in-frame clones only, not all of them. The sample shows 200,000 to 300,000 clones, around nine tenths of them seen only once. The source material was peripheral blood. The receptors come from a man between 40 and 49 years old who had recovered from COVID-19.

The gene calls are TRBV6-5 and TRBJ1-1; weak D call: TRBD1 (5 bases). The CDR3 extends over 11 amino acids. V lost 2 bases to trimming and J lost 8 bases, with 6 bases between them. Germline V gene data show CDR1 as MNHEY and CDR2 as SVGAGI. The DNA of the CDR3 is TGTGCCAGCAGTTACAGGGGCGAAGCTTTCTTT. It yields the protein CASSYRGEAFF.

The chain has TRBV3-1 (or the pseudogene TRBV3-2) and TRBJ1-1; 9 bases agree with TRBD1. Losses at the gene ends were 4 bases for V and 3 bases for J; bases not matched to a gene: 6. This CDR3 spans 15 amino acids. Germline V CDR1 and CDR2: LGHDT, YNNKEL (reference sequence). Here the CDR3 reads CASSPRDRGDTEAFF. As DNA, the CDR3 is TGTGCCAGCAGCCCCCGCGACAGGGGGGACACTGAAGCTTTCTTT.

The chain recombines TRBV5-7 with TRBJ2-7; D perhaps matches TRBD1 (5 bases). TRBV5-7 is marked as an open reading frame, function uncertain. The V end was cut by 0 bases, the J end by 3 bases, with 10 bases between. CDR3 length: 14 amino acids. The chain's CDR3 is CASSLGQGFYEQYF. CDR3 in DNA: TGTGCCAGCAGCTTGGGCCAGGGTTTCTACGAGCAGTACTTC.

The chain has TRBV5-6 and TRBJ1-6; 8 bases align to TRBD1. Germline CDR1 SGHDT, CDR2 YYEEEE. The CDR3 contains 14 residues. Losses at the gene ends were 2 bases for V and 10 bases for J; bases not matched to a gene: 5. CDR3 nucleotides: TGTGCCAGCAGCTTATGGACAGGGCGATCACCCCTCCACTTT. Its protein product is CASSLWTGRSPLHF.

This chain connects TRBV7-2 to TRBJ1-2, with TRBD1 matching 10 bases. The germline CDR1 and CDR2 sequences are SGHTA and FQGNSA. The CDR3 runs 14 residues. V shed 5 bases, J shed 8 bases, and the junction held 8 bases outside the gene matches. CDR3 in DNA: TGTGCCAGCAGCGCCCAAAGGACAGGGGGAGGCTACACCTTC. Its translation: CASSAQRTGGGYTF. The variable domain in full, completed from reference TRBV7-2 and TRBJ1-2, reads GAGVSQSPSNKVTEKGKDVELRCDPISGHTALYWYRQSLGQGLEFLIYFQGNSAPDKSGLPSDRFSAERTGGSVSTLTIQRTQQEDSAVYLCASSAQRTGGGYTFGSGTRLTVV.

The gene calls are TRBV7-9 and TRBJ2-7, with 7 bases fitting TRBD1. The CDR3 sequence is 15 residues long. Germline lookup yields CDR1 SEHNR and CDR2 FQNEAQ (reference sequence). After removal of 5 bases from V and 0 bases from J, the junction contained 7 bases not matched to a gene. The CDR3 loop reads CASSLRQGNSYEQYF. The CDR3 DNA is TGTGCCAGCAGCCTCAGACAGGGAAACTCCTACGAGCAGTACTTC. The complete variable domain, with remaining parts taken from reference TRBV7-9 and TRBJ2-7, reads DTGVSQNPRHKITKRGQNVTFRCDPISEHNRLYWYRQTLGQGPEFLTYFQNEAQLEKSRLLSDRFSAERPKGSFSTLEIQRTEQGDSAMYLCASSLRQGNSYEQYFGPGTRLTVT.

This clone was detected only once. The genes are TRBV2 and TRBJ2-2, with 7 bases fitting TRBD2. The CDR3 has 15 residues. Germline-derived CDR1 and CDR2 are SNHLY and FYNNEI. J gave up 6 bases and V 2 bases, and 6 bases lay outside the gene matches. The CDR3 sequence: CASSESGGPAGELFF. For the CDR3, the DNA is TGTGCCAGCAGTGAATCGGGGGGTCCGGCCGGGGAGCTGTTTTTT.

The V and J genes are TRBV10-3 and TRBJ2-3; 7 bases fit TRBD1. V gave up 0 bases and J gave up 6 bases; unmatched junction bases: 6. Germline V lookup: CDR1 ENHRY, CDR2 SYGVKD. CDR3 size: 15 residues. CDR3 protein: CAISESIDRVDTQYF. CDR3 nucleotides: TGTGCCATCAGTGAGTCGATCGACAGGGTTGATACGCAGTATTTT.

There are a few counts of this clone. This chain links TRBV5-6 with TRBJ1-1, with 8 bases matching TRBD1. Germline V gene sequence: CDR1 SGHDT, CDR2 YYEEEE. J was trimmed by 1 base and V by 2 bases; bases with no gene match: 4. There are 15 residues in the CDR3. The CDR3 DNA reads as TGTGCCAGCAGCTTATCCGGGACAGGGAACACTGAAGCTTTCTTT. Translating it yields CASSLSGTGNTEAFF.